The table lists the clone carrying this TCR beta chain with a few counts. This CDR3 has 15 amino acids. The germline V gene encodes CDR1 SGHTS and CDR2 YDEGEE. V lost 4 bases and J lost 0, with 11 bases in between. The sample originates from a study of blood T cell repertoires in COVID-19. On the study more broadly: The United States, Italy and Spain were the sources of the acute and convalescent COVID-19 samples. Sample material is recorded as cDNA or gDNA derived from T cells, B-cell-depleted T cells, or PBMCs.

Methods used by the authors: Counts of nucleated cells, estimated from reference gene primer amplification, were obtained. The table came from immunoSEQ multiplex PCR; TCRdb's copy has only in-frame clones and leaves some out. The DNA was the basis for D and trimming; V, J and clone size are from that table. This table has about 190,000 clones, roughly 82% appearing once. In assigning cohorts, the study relied on participant-reported clinical history. The TCR was taken from a man aged 40-49 years with acute COVID-19. J is TRBJ1-5 and V is TRBV5-8; D is undetermined. Sequencing used PBMCs or T cells enriched from blood (not recorded which). This chain's CDR3 is CASSPSGYSNQPQHF. The CDR3 DNA reads as TGTGCCAGCAGCCCCTCGGGATATAGCAATCAGCCCCAGCATTTT.